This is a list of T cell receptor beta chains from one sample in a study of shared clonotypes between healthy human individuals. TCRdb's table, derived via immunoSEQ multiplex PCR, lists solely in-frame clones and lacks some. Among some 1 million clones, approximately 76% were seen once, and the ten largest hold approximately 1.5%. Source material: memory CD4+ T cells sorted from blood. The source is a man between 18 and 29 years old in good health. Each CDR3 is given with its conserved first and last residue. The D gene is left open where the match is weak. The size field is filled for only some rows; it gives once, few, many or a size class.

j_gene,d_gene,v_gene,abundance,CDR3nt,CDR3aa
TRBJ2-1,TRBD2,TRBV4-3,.,TGCGCCAGCAGCCATACTAGCGGTGCCTACAATGAGCAGTTCTTC,CASSHTSGAYNEQFF
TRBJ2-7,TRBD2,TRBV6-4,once,TGTGCCAGCAGTGAAGAGGGCGGGGGGGTGTACGAGCAGTACTTC,CASSEEGGGVYEQYF
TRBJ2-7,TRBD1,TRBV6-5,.,TGTGCCAGCAGTTCCCGGGACAGGGGTATTTACGAGCAGTACTTC,CASSSRDRGIYEQYF
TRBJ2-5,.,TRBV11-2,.,TGTGCCAGCAGCTTAGGGCGGGGAGATTACCAAGAGACCCAGTACTTC,CASSLGRGDYQETQYF
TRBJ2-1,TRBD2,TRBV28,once,TGTGCCAGCAGTTCCGCGGGGGAGCGAAGGCATGAGCAGTTCTTC,CASSSAGERRHEQFF
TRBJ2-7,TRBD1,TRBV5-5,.,TGTGCCAGCAGCGTAGGGACAGTAGACTCCTACGAGCAGTACTTC,CASSVGTVDSYEQYF
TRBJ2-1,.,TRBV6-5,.,TGTGCCAGCAGTTACGGGGGGCGCCCTAGGGATGAGCAGTTCTTC,CASSYGGRPRDEQFF
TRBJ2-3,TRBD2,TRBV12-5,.,TGTGCTAGTGGTTTTCCACGGGAACTAGCGTATCTAGATACGCAGTATTTT,CASGFPRELAYLDTQYF
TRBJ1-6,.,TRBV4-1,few,TGCGCCAGCAGCCAAGGGGGAATCGGGTCACCCCTCCACTTT,CASSQGGIGSPLHF
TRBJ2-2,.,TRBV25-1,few,TGTGCCAGCAGTGAACCGGGCGTCGGGGAGCTGTTTTTT,CASSEPGVGELFF
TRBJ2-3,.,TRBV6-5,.,TGTGCCAGCAGTTCAAGCGGAGCGTACACAGATACGCAGTATTTT,CASSSSGAYTDTQYF
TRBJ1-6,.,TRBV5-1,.,TGCGCCAGCAGCTTGCCAGGGAGGGATTCACCCCTCCACTTT,CASSLPGRDSPLHF
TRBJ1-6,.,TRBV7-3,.,TGTGCCAGCAGCTTAACCGGACAGTCGTATTCACCCCTCCACTTT,CASSLTGQSYSPLHF
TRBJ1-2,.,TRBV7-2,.,TGTGCCAGCAGCCACGGGTCGGGCTATGGCTACACCTTC,CASSHGSGYGYTF
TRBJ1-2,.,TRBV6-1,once,TGTGCCAGCAGTGAAGAACTGGGGGGCTACACCTTC,CASSEELGGYTF
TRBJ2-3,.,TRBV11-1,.,TGTGCCAGCAGCTTAGGGGATCGGGCAGATACGCAGTATTTT,CASSLGDRADTQYF
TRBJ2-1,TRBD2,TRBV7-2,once,TGTGCCAGCAGCGCAGGACTAGCGGGAGTCCCGGGTGAGCAGTTCTTC,CASSAGLAGVPGEQFF
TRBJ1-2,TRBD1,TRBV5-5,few,TGTGCCAGCACCTGGGACAGGGGGAATGGCTACACCTTC,CASTWDRGNGYTF